Below are 20 T cell receptor beta chains sequenced from a single sample in a study of blood T cell repertoires in COVID-19 (dated by TCRdb to about 2020). The library was made by the immunoSEQ multiplex PCR assay. TCRdb stores this immuneACCESS table with in-frame sequences only. Part of the clones is absent; in the studies checked, under half of the shortfall reflects unresolved V genes, and no reason is known for the rest. This sample comprises approximately 110,000 clones, approximately 84% of them detected only once. Together, the top ten hold 1.5% to 1.9% of the sample. The sample was peripheral blood. The receptors come from a man aged 50-59 years with acute or convalescent COVID-19.

V and J are TRBV6-5 and TRBJ1-5, with TRBD1 matching 10 bases. The germline V gene encodes CDR1 MNHEY and CDR2 SVGAGI. With V trimmed by 6 bases and J by 0 bases, 2 bases remained unmatched. The CDR3 totals 15 residues. The DNA for the CDR3 is TGTGCCAGCAGAGGGACAGGGGATAGCAATCAGCCCCAGCATTTT. This translates into CASRGTGDSNQPQHF.

This clone was observed once. The chain links TRBV2 to TRBJ2-7; 13 bases match TRBD2. There are 17 residues in the CDR3. The V and J ends lost 6 bases and 0 bases, in that order; junction bases with no gene match: 8. CDR1 is SNHLY, CDR2 FYNNEI, per germline. The CDR3 sequence is CASSAGLAGRSSYEQYF. The CDR3 DNA reads as TGTGCCAGCAGCGCGGGACTAGCGGGGAGGAGCTCCTACGAGCAGTACTTC. The variable domain in full, completed from reference TRBV2 and TRBJ2-7, reads EPEVTQTPSHQVTQMGQEVILRCVPISNHLYFYWYRQILGQKVEFLVSFYNNEISEKSEIFDDQFSVERPDGSNFTLKIRSTKLEDSAMYFCASSAGLAGRSSYEQYFGPGTRLTVT.

The chain is built from TRBV27 and TRBJ2-2; 9 bases are shared with TRBD1. Trimming took 2 bases from V and 6 from J; bases not matched to a gene: 7. Germline CDR1 and CDR2: MNHEY and SMNVEV (reference sequence). This CDR3 region has 16 residues. CDR3 sequence: CASSLGWTGVSGELFF. In DNA form, the CDR3 reads TGTGCCAGCAGTTTAGGGTGGACAGGGGTGTCCGGGGAGCTGTTTTTT.

The CDR3 coding sequence is TGTGCCAGCTCTCCCACTAGCGGGGCCACAGATACGCAGTATTTT. This sequence encodes CASSPTSGATDTQYF. The chain couples TRBV18 to TRBJ2-3; TRBD2 aligns across 10 bases. CDR1 KGHSH and CDR2 LQKENI come from the germline V gene. With V trimmed by 6 bases and J by 2 bases, 5 bases remained unmatched. CDR3 length: 15 amino acids.

V and J are TRBV28 and TRBJ1-3; D gene ambiguous. Trimming pared 2 bases from V and 0 bases from J, leaving 5 bases between. CDR3 size: 14 residues. CDR1 and CDR2 from the germline V gene are MDHEN and SYDVKM. CDR3 bases: TGTGCCAGCAGTTTACGGGGCTCTGGAAACACCATATATTTT. Translating it yields CASSLRGSGNTIYF.

The rearrangement joins TRBV5-1 to TRBJ1-5; no reliable D call. Per germline, CDR1 SGHRS and CDR2 YFSETQ. V dropped 2 bases and J dropped 7 bases, with 7 bases sitting between them. The CDR3 has 12 amino acids. CDR3 loop: CASSFTGQPQHF. The CDR3, as DNA: TGCGCCAGCAGCTTCACGGGGCAGCCCCAGCATTTT.

This chain joins TRBV5-1 and TRBJ1-1, with 9 bases fitting TRBD1. The V segment lost 5 bases and the J segment 5 bases; nucleotides outside the gene matches: 10. Germline V lookup: CDR1 SGHRS, CDR2 YFSETQ. CDR3 length: 15 amino acids. The CDR3 DNA follows: TGCGCCAGCAGGGCCGCCGGGACAGGGTTAACTGAAGCTTTCTTT. Translation gives CASRAAGTGLTEAFF.

This clone was detected only a few times. The chain carries TRBV9 and TRBJ1-1, with D uncertain. V lost 0 bases to trimming and J lost 1 base, with 4 bases between them. CDR3 length equals 13 residues. Looked up from germline, CDR1 is SGDLS and CDR2 is YYNGEE. The CDR3 protein is CASSVASNTEAFF. CDR3 in DNA: TGTGCCAGCAGCGTAGCGTCGAACACTGAAGCTTTCTTT.

The rearrangement joins TRBV12-5 to TRBJ1-6; TRBD1 matches 12 bases. After removal of 6 bases from V and 7 bases from J, the junction contained 4 bases not matched to a gene. Germline CDR1 LGHNT, CDR2 FRNRAP. The CDR3 has 15 amino acids. The CDR3 is CASGPGTGGNSPLHF. In DNA, the CDR3 is TGTGCTAGTGGGCCGGGGACAGGGGGCAATTCACCCCTCCACTTT. Filled out from reference TRBV12-5 and TRBJ1-6, the complete variable domain reads DARVTQTPRHKVTEMGQEVTMRCQPILGHNTVFWYRQTMMQGLELLAYFRNRAPLDDSGMPKDRFSAEMPDATLATLKIQPSEPRDSAVYFCASGPGTGGNSPLHFGNGTRLTVT.

CDR3 nucleotide sequence: TGTGCCAGCAGCTTAGGGGTATCTGGGGCCAACGTCCTGACTTTC. Translating gives CASSLGVSGANVLTF. The rearrangement uses TRBV5-4 and TRBJ2-6; the D gene is possibly TRBD1 (5 bases). The germline V gene has CDR1 SGHNT and CDR2 YYREEE (reference sequence). The CDR3 is 15 amino acids. With 2 bases removed from V and 1 base from J, the gap between germline ends came to 7 bases.

The chain couples TRBV27 to TRBJ1-2, with D possibly matching TRBD1 (5 bases). The germline gives CDR1 MNHEY, CDR2 SMNVEV (reference sequence). The CDR3 totals 13 residues. V dropped 9 bases and J dropped 5 bases, with 16 bases sitting between them. CDR3 DNA sequence: TGTGCCAGTTCACGGCAGGGAGGATATGGCTACACCTTC. It encodes CASSRQGGYGYTF.

The V gene is TRBV3-1 (or the pseudogene TRBV3-2), the J gene TRBJ2-3, with 8 bases fitting TRBD2. Germline assignment: CDR1 LGHDT and CDR2 YNNKEL (reference sequence). This CDR3 is 13 amino acids long. V trimming: 1 base; J trimming: 11 bases; junction bases outside the gene matches: 5. The CDR3 nucleotides read TGTGCCAGCAGCCAAGGCCGCGGGGGGAAGCAGTATTTT. Residues: CASSQGRGGKQYF.

The chain carries TRBV5-1 and TRBJ2-1, with a weak D call TRBD2 (6 bases). V dropped 2 bases and J dropped 7 bases, with 13 bases sitting between them. This CDR3 is built from 14 residues. CDR1 and CDR2 from the germline V gene are SGHRS and YFSETQ. CDR3 sequence (DNA): TGCGCCAGCAGCTTCGGGGACTCTATAAATGAGCAGTTCTTC. Its protein product is CASSFGDSINEQFF. Together with reference TRBV5-1 and TRBJ2-1, the CDR3 gives the full variable domain: KAGVTQTPRYLIKTRGQQVTLSCSPISGHRSVSWYQQTPGQGLQFLFEYFSETQRNKGNFPGRFSGRQFSNSRSEMNVSTLELGDSALYLCASSFGDSINEQFFGPGTRLTVL.

The chain is built from TRBV28 and TRBJ1-1; weak D call: TRBD1 (6 bases). CDR1 and CDR2 (germline): MDHEN, SYDVKM. This CDR3 has 15 amino acids. The V and J ends lost 7 bases and 4 bases respectively, with 19 bases between them. The CDR3 sequence is CASMIFGGVGTEAFF. CDR3 nucleotide sequence: TGTGCCAGCATGATTTTTGGGGGCGTGGGCACTGAAGCTTTCTTT.

The chain is built from TRBV5-6 and TRBJ2-1; 10 positions agree with TRBD1. Unmatched junction bases numbered 10, after V lost 2 bases and J lost 8 bases. Germline V gene data show CDR1 as SGHDT and CDR2 as YYEEEE. CDR3 size: 16 residues. The CDR3 DNA sequence: TGTGCCAGCAGCTTACCGGGACAGGGGATTCAAGATGAGCAGTTCTTC. The encoded protein is CASSLPGQGIQDEQFF.

The V gene is TRBV11-2, the J gene TRBJ2-2; the D is unclear. This CDR3 contains 13 residues. With 1 base removed from V and 4 bases from J, the gap between germline ends came to 4 bases. Germline CDR1 SGHAT, CDR2 FQNNGV. CDR3 sequence: CASSLGLTGELFF. In DNA form, the CDR3 reads TGTGCCAGCAGCTTAGGGCTCACCGGGGAGCTGTTTTTT.

This clone was recorded at least ten times. The chain links TRBV30 to TRBJ1-5; possibly TRBD1 for D (5 bases). The CDR3 sequence is 12 residues long. Trimming took 2 bases from V and 7 from J, leaving 9 bases between them. From germline, CDR1 is GTSNPN and CDR2 SVGIG (reference sequence). The CDR3 DNA is TGTGCCTGGAGTACGACAGCCCAGCCCCAGCATTTT. It codes for CAWSTTAQPQHF.

CDR3 region: CAISGDSYEQYF. Here the CDR3 DNA reads TGTGCCATCAGTGGTGACAGCTACGAGCAGTACTTC. This rearrangement joins TRBV10-3 to TRBJ2-7; perhaps TRBD1 as D (5 bases). CDR3 length: 12 amino acids. Per the germline V gene, CDR1 is ENHRY and CDR2 is SYGVKD. Between the trimmed V and J ends, which lost 4 bases and 3 bases, there was a span of 7 bases.

The chain employs TRBV19 and TRBJ1-4; 11 bases match TRBD1. Germline lookup yields CDR1 LNHDA and CDR2 SQIVND (reference sequence). With V trimmed by 5 bases and J by 7 bases, 6 bases remained unmatched. The CDR3 contains 15 residues. As DNA, the CDR3 is TGTGCCAGTAGTTCGCCGGGACAGGGGGTTGAAAAACTGTTTTTT. It codes for CASSSPGQGVEKLFF.

V gene TRBV3-1 (or the pseudogene TRBV3-2) combines with J gene TRBJ1-5; TRBD1 matches 9 bases. V lost 3 bases to trimming and J lost 6 bases; unmatched junction nucleotides: 9. The germline V gene has CDR1 LGHDT and CDR2 YNNKEL (reference sequence). The CDR3 is 16 residues long. The CDR3 nucleotides read TGTGCCAGCAGCCAGGCGGGGACAGGGTATCTTCAGCCCCAGCATTTT. This encodes CASSQAGTGYLQPQHF.